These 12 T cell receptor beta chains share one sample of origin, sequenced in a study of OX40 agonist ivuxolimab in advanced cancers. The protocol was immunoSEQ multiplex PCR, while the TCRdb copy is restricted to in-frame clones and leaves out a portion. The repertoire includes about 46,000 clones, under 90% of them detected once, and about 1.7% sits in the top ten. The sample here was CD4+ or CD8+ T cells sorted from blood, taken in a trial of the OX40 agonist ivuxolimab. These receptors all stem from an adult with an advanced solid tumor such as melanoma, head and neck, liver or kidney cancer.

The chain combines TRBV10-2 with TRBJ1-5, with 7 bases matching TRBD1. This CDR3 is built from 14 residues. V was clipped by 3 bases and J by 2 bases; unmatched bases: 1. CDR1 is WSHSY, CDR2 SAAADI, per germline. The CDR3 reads CASSDDRGNQPQHF. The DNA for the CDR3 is TGCGCCAGCAGTGATGACAGGGGCAATCAGCCCCAGCATTTT.

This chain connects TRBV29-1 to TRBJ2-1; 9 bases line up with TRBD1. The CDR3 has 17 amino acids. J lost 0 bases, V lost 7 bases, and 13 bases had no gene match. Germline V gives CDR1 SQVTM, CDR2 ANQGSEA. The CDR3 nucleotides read TGCAGCGCTGGGACAGGGCCTTCCCGGAGCTCCTACAATGAGCAGTTCTTC. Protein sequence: CSAGTGPSRSSYNEQFF.

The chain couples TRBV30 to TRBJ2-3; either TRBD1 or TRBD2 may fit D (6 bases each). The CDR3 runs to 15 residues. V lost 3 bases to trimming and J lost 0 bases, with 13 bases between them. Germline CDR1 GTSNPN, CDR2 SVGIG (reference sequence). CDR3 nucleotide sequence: TGTGCCTGGAGAATTGTCGGGGGCAGCACAGATACGCAGTATTTT. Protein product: CAWRIVGGSTDTQYF.

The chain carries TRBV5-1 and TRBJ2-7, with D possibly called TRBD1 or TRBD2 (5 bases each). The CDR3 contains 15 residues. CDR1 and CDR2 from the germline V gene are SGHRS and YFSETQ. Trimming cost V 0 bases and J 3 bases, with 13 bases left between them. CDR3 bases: TGCGCCAGCAGCTTGGGGGTAGGGACCCTCTACGAGCAGTACTTC. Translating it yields CASSLGVGTLYEQYF.

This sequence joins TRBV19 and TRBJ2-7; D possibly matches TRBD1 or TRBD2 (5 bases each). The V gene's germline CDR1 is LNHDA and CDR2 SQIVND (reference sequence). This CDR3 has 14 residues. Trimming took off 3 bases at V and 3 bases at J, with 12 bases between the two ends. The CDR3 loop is CASSIGTASYEQYF. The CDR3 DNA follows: TGTGCCAGTAGTATCGGGACGGCTAGCTACGAGCAGTACTTC.

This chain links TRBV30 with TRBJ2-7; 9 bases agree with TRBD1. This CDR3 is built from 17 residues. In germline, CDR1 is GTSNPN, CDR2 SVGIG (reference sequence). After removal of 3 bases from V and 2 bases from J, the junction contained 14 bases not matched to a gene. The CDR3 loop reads CAWRDGQGITPPYEQYF. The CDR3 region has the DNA TGTGCCTGGAGGGACGGACAGGGGATAACGCCTCCCTACGAGCAGTACTTC.

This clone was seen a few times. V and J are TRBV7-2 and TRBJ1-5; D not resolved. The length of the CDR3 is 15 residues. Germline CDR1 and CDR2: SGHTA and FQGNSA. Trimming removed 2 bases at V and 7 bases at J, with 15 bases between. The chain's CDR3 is CASSLFVSPIQPQHF. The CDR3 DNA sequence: TGTGCCAGCAGCTTATTCGTGTCCCCAATCCAGCCCCAGCATTTT.

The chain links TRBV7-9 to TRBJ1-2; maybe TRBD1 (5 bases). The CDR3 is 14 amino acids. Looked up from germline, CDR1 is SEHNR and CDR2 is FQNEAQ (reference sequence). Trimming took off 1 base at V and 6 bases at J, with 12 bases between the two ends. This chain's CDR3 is CASSLEVPGNGYTF. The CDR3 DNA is TGTGCCAGCAGCTTAGAGGTTCCAGGGAATGGCTACACCTTC.

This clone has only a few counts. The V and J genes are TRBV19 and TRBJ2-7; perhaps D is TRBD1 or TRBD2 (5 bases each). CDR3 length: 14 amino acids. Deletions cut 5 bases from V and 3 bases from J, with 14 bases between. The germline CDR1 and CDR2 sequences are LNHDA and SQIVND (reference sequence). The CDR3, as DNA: TGTGCCAGTAGTTATACCGGGACCCTCTACGAGCAGTACTTC. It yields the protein CASSYTGTLYEQYF.

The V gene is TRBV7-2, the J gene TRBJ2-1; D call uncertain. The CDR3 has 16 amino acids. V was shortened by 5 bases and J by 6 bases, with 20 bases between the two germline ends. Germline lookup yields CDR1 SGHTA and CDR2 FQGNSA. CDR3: CASSPRHISNGNEQFF. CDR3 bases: TGTGCCAGCAGCCCGCGCCACATATCGAACGGCAATGAGCAGTTCTTC.

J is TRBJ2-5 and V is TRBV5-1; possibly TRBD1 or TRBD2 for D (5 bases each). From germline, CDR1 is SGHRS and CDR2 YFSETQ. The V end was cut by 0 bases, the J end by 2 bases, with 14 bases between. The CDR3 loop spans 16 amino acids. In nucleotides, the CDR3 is TGCGCCAGCAGCTTGGAAGAGGGGAGAGGGCAAGAGACCCAGTACTTC. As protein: CASSLEEGRGQETQYF.

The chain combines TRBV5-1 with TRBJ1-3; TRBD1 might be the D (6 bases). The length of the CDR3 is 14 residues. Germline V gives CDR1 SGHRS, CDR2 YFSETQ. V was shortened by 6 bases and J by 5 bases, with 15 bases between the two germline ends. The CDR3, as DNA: TGCGCCAGCACCCCGGGGGGGGCCAGAAACACCATATATTTT. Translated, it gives CASTPGGARNTIYF.